This TCR beta chain is from a study of naive and memory T cell subsets. The study's findings and limits: This RNA-based method may be sensitive to activation-related transcript changes.

Concerning this clonotype itself: The antigen remains undetermined.

The library had UMIs added by 3' ligation of an oligonucleotide to TCR cDNA. Whole blood, 2.5 ml, came from adult healthy volunteers. The CDR3 totals 16 residues. V shed 6 bases, J shed 7 bases, and the junction held 13 bases outside the gene matches. Amplification of ligated cDNA took four PCR rounds with SP2 and nested alpha and beta constant primers. MiXCR, applied by TCRdb to the 5' RACE reads, yields one record per CDR3 protein. This sample has approximately 58,000 distinct CDR3 sequences, with around 7.7% found just once. The genes are TRBV12-3 or TRBV12-4 and TRBJ2-2; TRBD2 aligns across 8 bases. This receptor was taken from a male donor in good health. Written as DNA, the CDR3 is TGTGCCAGCAGGGGGGCGGGAGCGGGAGCGATCGGGGAGCTGTTTTTT. Translated, it gives CASRGAGAGAIGELFF.